This is a list of T cell receptor beta chains from one sample in a study of identical twins. Via MiXCR, TCRdb re-called the 5' RACE reads, giving one row per CDR3 protein. The profile covers some 590,000 distinct CDR3 sequences, with approximately 9.6% appearing a single time and approximately 3.2% taken by the ten largest. The same data also contributed to another study, on yellow fever vaccine responses in identical twins.

Sequences were obtained from PBMCs. The receptors stem from a woman aged 18-29 years in good health. CDR3s include the opening cysteine and the closing phenylalanine or tryptophan. The D gene is left open where the match is weak. Some rows mark clone size as missing; the rest say once, few, many or name a class of expanded clone.

TRBV5-5,TRBJ2-2,TRBD1,.,TGTGCCAGCCGTATCGTAACAGGGGGCAGGAACACCGGGGAGCTGTTTTTT,CASRIVTGGRNTGELFF
TRBV28,TRBJ1-6,TRBD1,.,TGTGCCAGCAGTTTATTCACAGGGGATCTCTATAATTCACCCCTCCACTTT,CASSLFTGDLYNSPLHF
TRBV19,TRBJ2-7,.,few,TGTGCCAGTAGTAACAGCAACACCTACGAGCAGTACTTC,CASSNSNTYEQYF
TRBV20-1,TRBJ2-5,.,once,TGCAGTGCTCCCTCCCTCCAGGGTGCCCGTTTCGAGGAGACCCAGTACTTC,CSAPSLQGARFEETQYF
TRBV5-1,TRBJ1-6,.,many,TGCGCCAGCAGGGCATTGGGTAATTCACCCCTCCACTTT,CASRALGNSPLHF
TRBV18,TRBJ2-1,.,.,TGTGCCAGCTCACTGGCCCGGGACGGTGGGGGCCTCTACAATGAGCAGTTCTTC,CASSLARDGGGLYNEQFF
TRBV29-1,TRBJ2-7,.,few,TGCAGCGTTGGGGGGTTGACACGAGTTCCCTACGAGCAGTACTTC,CSVGGLTRVPYEQYF
TRBV9,TRBJ1-6,.,few,TGTGCCAGCAGCGTAGCACAGGCCTCTTCACCCCTCCACTTT,CASSVAQASSPLHF
TRBV5-1,TRBJ2-3,TRBD2,.,TGCGCCAGCAGCGCTCCTAGCGGGGGGGCCCTTAGCACAGATACGCAGTATTTT,CASSAPSGGALSTDTQYF
TRBV29-1,TRBJ2-3,TRBD1,.,TGCAGCGTTGAGACAGGGGGGCAGTATTTT,CSVETGGQYF
TRBV28,TRBJ2-3,.,.,TGTGCCAGCAGTTTACGGACCGGGGATACGCAGTATTTT,CASSLRTGDTQYF
TRBV4-1,TRBJ2-2,.,few,TGCGCCAGCAGCCTCCCGGCCTTGGGGAGCGGGGAGCTGTTTTTT,CASSLPALGSGELFF
TRBV24-1,TRBJ2-7,TRBD2,few,TGTGCCACCAGTGATTCTCAGCGGGACCCCTACGAGCAGTACTTC,CATSDSQRDPYEQYF
TRBV29-1,TRBJ2-3,TRBD1,many,TGCAGCGTAATACAGGGGTTAGATACGCAGTATTTT,CSVIQGLDTQYF
TRBV12-3/TRBV12-4,TRBJ1-2,.,many,TGTGCCAGCAGTTTAAGACAGGAGCGCGGCTACACCTTC,CASSLRQERGYTF
TRBV20-1,TRBJ2-7,.,many,TGCAGTGCTAGATGGGAGAGCTCCTACGAGCAGTACTTC,CSARWESSYEQYF
TRBV12-3/TRBV12-4,TRBJ1-5,TRBD1,.,TGTGCCAGCAACCCCGACAGGGTTAGCAATCAGCCCCAGCATTTT,CASNPDRVSNQPQHF
TRBV9,TRBJ2-3,TRBD2,.,TGTGCCAGCAGCGCCCGAGCGGGGGGCGCGGGGGATACGCAGTATTTT,CASSARAGGAGDTQYF
TRBV4-2,TRBJ2-7,TRBD2,few,TGTGCCAGCAGCCAAGACTTAGAAGTGGGAGGACTAGCGGACTTTTTGTACGAGCAGTACTTC,CASSQDLEVGGLADFLYEQYF
TRBV2,TRBJ2-5,TRBD1,few,TGTGCCAGCAGTGAAGTCAGGGGGCAGGTGACCCAGTACTTC,CASSEVRGQVTQYF
TRBV4-3,TRBJ2-7,TRBD2,few,TGCGCCAGCAGCCAAGATCAGAGGACTAGCGGGTTGAGCTCCTACGAGCAGTACTTC,CASSQDQRTSGLSSYEQYF
TRBV7-8,TRBJ1-2,.,few,TGTGCCAGCAGCCCGCACAGGGATGGCTACACCTTC,CASSPHRDGYTF
TRBV25-1,TRBJ2-7,.,.,TGTGCCAGCACCGGGGGAGTATACCTGGAGCAGTACTTC,CASTGGVYLEQYF
TRBV30,TRBJ1-3,.,few,TGTGCCTGGTTCTCTGGAAACACCATATATTTT,CAWFSGNTIYF
TRBV7-3,TRBJ2-3,.,few,TGTGCCAGCAGCACATATCGTGGGGCGGGGGCCGGAACGCAGTATTTT,CASSTYRGAGAGTQYF
TRBV12-3/TRBV12-4,TRBJ2-1,TRBD1,few,TGTGCCAGCAGGAACCGGGACAGGGGGCACAATGAGCAGTTCTTC,CASRNRDRGHNEQFF
TRBV5-6,TRBJ1-5,.,few,TGTGCCAGCAGCTTGGCGGCCGGGCTCGAGACCCAGCATTTT,CASSLAAGLETQHF
TRBV14,TRBJ2-7,TRBD2,.,TGTGCCAGCAGCCAAGGCCGGACTAGCGGACCCTACGAGCAGTACTTC,CASSQGRTSGPYEQYF
TRBV5-1,TRBJ2-1,TRBD2,many,TGCGCCAGCAGACGAAGACTAGCGGAGTACAATGAGCAGTTCTTC,CASRRRLAEYNEQFF
TRBV29-1,TRBJ2-7,.,many,TGCAGCGTTGTCACAGTTTACGAGCAGTACTTC,CSVVTVYEQYF